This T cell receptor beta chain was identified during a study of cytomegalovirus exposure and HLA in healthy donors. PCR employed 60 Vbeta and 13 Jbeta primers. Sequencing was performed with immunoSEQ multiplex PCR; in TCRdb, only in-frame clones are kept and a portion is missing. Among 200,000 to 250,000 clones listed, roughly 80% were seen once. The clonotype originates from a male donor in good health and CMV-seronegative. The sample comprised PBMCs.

DNA of the CDR3: TGTGCCAGCAGTGACGCGGACAGGGGCCTGAATCAGCCCCAGCATTTT. As protein: CASSDADRGLNQPQHF. The rearrangement joins TRBV6-1 to TRBJ1-5, with TRBD1 matching over 9 bases. V lost 3 bases to trimming and J lost 4 bases; unmatched junction nucleotides: 7. Germline-derived CDR1 and CDR2 are MNHNS and SASEGT. CDR3 length: 16 amino acids.